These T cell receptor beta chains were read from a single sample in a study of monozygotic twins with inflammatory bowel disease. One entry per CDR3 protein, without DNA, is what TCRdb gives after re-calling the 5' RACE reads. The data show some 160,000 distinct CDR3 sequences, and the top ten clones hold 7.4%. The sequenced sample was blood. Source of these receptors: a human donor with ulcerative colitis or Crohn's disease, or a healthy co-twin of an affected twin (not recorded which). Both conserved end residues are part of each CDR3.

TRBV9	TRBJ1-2	CASSVVPDTDNYGYTF
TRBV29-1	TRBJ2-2	CSVEESGRDTGELFF
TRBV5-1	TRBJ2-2	CASSYDRRWSGELFF
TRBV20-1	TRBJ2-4	CSARNEVAKNMQYF
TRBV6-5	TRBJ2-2	CASSTARGLTGELFF
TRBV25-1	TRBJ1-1	CASSEFMNTEAFF
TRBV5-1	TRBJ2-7	CASSAADRGTYEQYF
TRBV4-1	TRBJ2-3	CASSPEGRRGLADTQYF
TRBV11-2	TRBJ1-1	CASSPWGESNTEAFF
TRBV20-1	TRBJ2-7	CSARVAGTREQYF
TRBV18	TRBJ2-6	CASSPLPPGANVLTF
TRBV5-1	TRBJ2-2	CASSSQGSGEPFF
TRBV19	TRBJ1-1	CASSIREESDTEAFF
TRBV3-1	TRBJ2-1	CASSQVGNEQFF
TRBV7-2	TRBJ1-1	CASSQPRVTEAFF
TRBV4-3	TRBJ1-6	CASSPVGESPLHF
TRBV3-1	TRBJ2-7	CASSRTGIYEQYF
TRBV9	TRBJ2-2	CASSGDRVGTGELFF
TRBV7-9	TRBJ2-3	CASTPRGGATDTQYF
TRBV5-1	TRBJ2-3	CASSWTGGQAKTDTQYF
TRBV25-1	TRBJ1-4	CASSDPRTNEKLFF
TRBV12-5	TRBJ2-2	CASGLVRDSTGELFF
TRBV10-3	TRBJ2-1	CAISDRGWNEQFF
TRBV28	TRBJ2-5	CASSPYTSQETQYF
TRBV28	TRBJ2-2	CASSSLGETGTGELFF
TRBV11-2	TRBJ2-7	CASSLARRQAEQYF
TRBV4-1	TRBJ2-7	CASSHPRRGRDTYEQYF
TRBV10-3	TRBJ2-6	CAISERTSSFGANVLTF
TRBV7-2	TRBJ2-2	CASSLGRGLAAGELFF
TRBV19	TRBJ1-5	CASSISRTNQPQHF
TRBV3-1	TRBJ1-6	CASSLVGADSPLHF
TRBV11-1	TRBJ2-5	CASSPTRLAGGQWETQYF
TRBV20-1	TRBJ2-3	CSAASREGTQYF
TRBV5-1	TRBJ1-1	CASSLGRGGGTEAFF
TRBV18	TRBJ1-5	CASSPPGDGAQHF
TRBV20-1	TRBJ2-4	CSAGQFIAKNIQYF
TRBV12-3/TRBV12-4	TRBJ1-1	CASSQQMNTEAFF
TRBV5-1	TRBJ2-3	CASTPQLGTDTQYF
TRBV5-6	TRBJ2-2	CASSFRTGDTGELFF
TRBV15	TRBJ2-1	CATTPERTYNEQFF
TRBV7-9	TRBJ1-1	CASSSPGTENTEAFF
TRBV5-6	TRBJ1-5	CASSLGSRSNQPQHF
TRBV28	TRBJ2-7	CASTPRDTGWEQYF
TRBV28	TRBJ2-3	CASSLRPGLAGGPGDTQYF
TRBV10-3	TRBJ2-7	CAISEFSSPPADEQYF
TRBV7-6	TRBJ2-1	CASSRWDRGLDEQFF
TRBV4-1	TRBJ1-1	CASSRGGGANTEAFF
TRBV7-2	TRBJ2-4	CASSLEISAKNIQYF
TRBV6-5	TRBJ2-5	CASSSGLRETQYF
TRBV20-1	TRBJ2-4	CSASPAGNIQYF
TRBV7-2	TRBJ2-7	CASSLARGWSRGQGYEQYF
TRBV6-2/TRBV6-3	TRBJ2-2	CASSRTTGELFF
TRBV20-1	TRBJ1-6	CSAKTGPNSPLHF